These 17 T cell receptor beta chains came from one sample sequenced in a study of molecular identifiers for immune sequencing clone quantification. TCRdb independently ran MiXCR on the PCR reads; one entry per CDR3 protein. The data hold a few hundred thousand distinct CDR3 sequences, with about 22% observed a single time. The sequenced sample was naive CD8+ T cells from blood, with Jurkat cell RNA spiked in. The subset is: FACS-sorted CD8+CD4-CCR7+CD45RA+ naive T cells. The receptor set was obtained from a human donor in good health. Some libraries in this study had Jurkat cell RNA spiked in.

The rearrangement links TRBV19 to TRBJ1-4; maybe TRBD1 (5 bases). Germline values: CDR1 LNHDA, CDR2 SQIVND (reference sequence). The V and J ends lost 5 bases and 4 bases respectively, with 11 bases between them. The CDR3 is 14 residues long. CDR3 in amino acids: CASSGDPDNEKLFF. CDR3 nucleotides: TGTGCCAGTAGTGGGGACCCGGATAATGAAAAACTGTTTTTT.

This chain joins TRBV13 and TRBJ2-7; D is unclear. This CDR3 is 14 amino acids long. CDR1 and CDR2 (germline): PRHDT, FYEKMQ (reference sequence). V was trimmed by 0 bases and J by 4 bases, leaving 10 bases between them. The CDR3 DNA sequence: TGTGCCAGCAGCTTAGGTGGAAGGTTATACGAGCAGTACTTC. Its protein product is CASSLGGRLYEQYF.

Remarks on this clonotype: One junction end does not reproduce the germline sequence, and a read error may be involved. Here the CDR3 DNA reads TGTGCCAGCGGCCACGGGGGTTCCTACGAGCAGTACTTC. Its translation is CASGHGGSYEQYF. The V gene is TRBV14, the J gene TRBJ2-7, with D tentatively TRBD2 (6 bases). Germline CDR1 SGHDN, CDR2 FVKESK. The length of the CDR3 is 13 residues.

The chain combines TRBV7-8 with TRBJ1-1, with 7 bases that match TRBD1. The germline V gene has CDR1 SGHVS and CDR2 FQNEAQ. V shed 2 bases and J 6 bases; nucleotides not matched to a gene: 12. This CDR3 has 16 residues. CDR3 nucleotide sequence: TGTGCCAGCAGCTTAATATGGTCGGGGGGACAGTCTGAAGCTTTCTTT. It translates to CASSLIWSGGQSEAFF. Full variable domain (rest looked up from reference TRBV7-8 and TRBJ1-1): GAGVSQSPRYKVAKRGQDVALRCDPISGHVSLFWYQQALGQGPEFLTYFQNEAQLDKSGLPSDRFFAERPEGSVSTLKIQRTQQEDSAVYLCASSLIWSGGQSEAFFGQGTRLTVV.

This clonotype was counted at least ten times. The J gene is TRBJ2-7, the V gene TRBV5-5; possible D gene TRBD1, 5 bases. CDR1 SGHKS and CDR2 YYEKEE come from the germline V gene (reference sequence). This CDR3 spans 16 amino acids. V dropped 0 bases and J dropped 3 bases, with 16 bases sitting between them. The CDR3 reads CASSLVGPTVDYEQYF. CDR3 DNA sequence: TGTGCCAGCAGCTTGGTGGGGCCTACAGTGGACTACGAGCAGTACTTC. Drawing the rest from reference TRBV5-5 and TRBJ2-7, the complete variable domain is DAGVTQSPTHLIKTRGQQVTLRCSPISGHKSVSWYQQVLGQGPQFIFQYYEKEERGRGNFPDRFSARQFPNYSSELNVNALLLGDSALYLCASSLVGPTVDYEQYFGPGTRLTVT.

This clonotype has a count of ten or more. The gene calls are TRBV19 and TRBJ1-1, with D perhaps matching TRBD1 (5 bases). V lost 4 bases and J lost 0, with 9 bases in between. The CDR3 extends over 14 amino acids. CDR1 LNHDA and CDR2 SQIVND come from the germline V gene (reference sequence). CDR3 nucleotides: TGTGCCAGTAGTAGACAGAACATGAACACTGAAGCTTTCTTT. Translating it yields CASSRQNMNTEAFF. Using reference TRBV19 and TRBJ1-1 for the parts outside the CDR3, the full variable domain is DGGITQSPKYLFRKEGQNVTLSCEQNLNHDAMYWYRQDPGQGLRLIYYSQIVNDFQKGDIAEGYSVSREKKESFPLTVTSAQKNPTAFYLCASSRQNMNTEAFFGQGTRLTVV.

This clonotype was found a few times. The rearrangement links TRBV29-1 to TRBJ2-1; D uncertain. The CDR3 is 14 amino acids. Between the trimmed V and J ends, which lost 7 bases and 2 bases, there was a span of 15 bases. Germline-derived CDR1 and CDR2 are SQVTM and ANQGSEA. This chain's CDR3 is CSAPTETPYNEQFF. In nucleotides, the CDR3 is TGCAGCGCCCCGACGGAAACACCCTACAATGAGCAGTTCTTC.

The V gene is TRBV7-9, the J gene TRBJ2-7, with 13 bases fitting TRBD2. This CDR3 is 17 amino acids long. V gave up 4 bases and J gave up 0 bases; unmatched junction bases: 6. Germline V lookup: CDR1 SEHNR, CDR2 FQNEAQ (reference sequence). The CDR3 is CASSSGLAGRTSYEQYF. The CDR3 coding sequence is TGTGCCAGCAGCTCGGGACTAGCGGGGAGGACCTCCTACGAGCAGTACTTC.

This rearrangement joins TRBV20-1 to TRBJ2-7; a possible D gene is TRBD2 (6 bases). The CDR3 runs 15 residues. With 2 bases removed from V and 3 bases from J, the gap between germline ends came to 17 bases. CDR1 and CDR2 (germline): DFQATT, SNEGSKA (reference sequence). In DNA, the CDR3 is TGCAGTGCTAGACCAACCAGGGAGGCCTACTACGAGCAGTACTTC. As protein: CSARPTREAYYEQYF.

Many counts were recorded for this clonotype. The rearrangement links TRBV7-9 to TRBJ2-5; possibly TRBD1 for D (5 bases). Germline CDR1 SEHNR, CDR2 FQNEAQ (reference sequence). V lost 5 bases to trimming and J lost 3 bases, with 13 bases between them. There are 14 residues in the CDR3. CDR3 protein: CASSLTIGEETQYF. For the CDR3, the DNA is TGTGCCAGCAGCCTTACTATAGGGGAAGAGACCCAGTACTTC.

This clonotype was seen repeatedly, ten times or more. The chain uses TRBV4-3 and TRBJ2-7; D unclear. V was cut by 0 bases and J by 5 bases, with 8 bases left in between. This CDR3 is 13 amino acids long. CDR1 is LGHNA and CDR2 is YSLEER in the germline V gene. In nucleotides, the CDR3 is TGCGCCAGCAGCCAAGACAGGTTGGACGAGCAGTACTTC. The encoded protein is CASSQDRLDEQYF.

On this clonotype itself: This could be a read error, since a much larger clone is one nucleotide away. The rearrangement links TRBV5-4 to TRBJ2-7, with 8 bases that match TRBD2. The CDR3 is 14 amino acids. The ends lost 4 bases at V and 6 bases at J; junction bases unmatched: 9. Germline V gene lookup returns CDR1 SGHNT and CDR2 YYREEE (reference sequence). CDR3 loop: CASSIYPGGCEQYF. As DNA, the CDR3 is TGTGCCAGCAGCATCTACCCGGGGGGGTGCGAGCAGTACTTC.

On this clonotype itself: A read error may be the cause here, since a much bigger clone is one base away. The CDR3 carries no conserved terminal phenylalanine or tryptophan, so it likely arises from a read error. No DNA is shown, since the ends of the CDR3 on it are uncertain; the CDR3 is the one TCRdb lists. V usage is TRBV21-1 and J usage is TRBJ2-3. TRBV21-1 is reported as a pseudogene. The CDR3 has 14 amino acids, counting both end residues. The CDR3: CASSKRAATDTQYS.

This clonotype was detected only a few times. The genes are TRBV9 and TRBJ2-7, with 7 bases fitting TRBD2. Germline loops: CDR1 SGDLS, CDR2 YYNGEE. Unmatched junction bases numbered 6, after V lost 0 bases and J lost 0 bases. This CDR3 has 16 amino acids. CDR3 sequence: CASSVDGTISSYEQYF. CDR3 nucleotides: TGTGCCAGCAGCGTAGACGGGACTATAAGCTCCTACGAGCAGTACTTC.

This clonotype was seen a handful of times. The chain couples TRBV20-1 to TRBJ2-5; TRBD2 might be the D (6 bases). The CDR3 spans 16 residues. Trimming pared 0 bases from V and 1 base from J, leaving 15 bases between. CDR1 is DFQATT, CDR2 SNEGSKA, per germline (reference sequence). The CDR3 nucleotides read TGCAGTGCTAGAGATCTTGGGGGGTCGGGCCAAGAGACCCAGTACTTC. This codes for CSARDLGGSGQETQYF.

The chain couples TRBV27 to TRBJ1-6; D gene unclear. Germline assignment: CDR1 MNHEY and CDR2 SMNVEV (reference sequence). This CDR3 is 14 amino acids long. The V gene lost 6 bases and the J gene lost 8 bases, with 14 bases spanning the gap. CDR3 in DNA: TGTGCCAGCAGCGCCGGTTTGATGTATTCACCCCTCCACTTT. Encoded protein: CASSAGLMYSPLHF.

CDR3 DNA sequence: TGTGCCAGCAGCTCCCCACCGCCGGCGGGGCTGACCTTTGGCACAGATACGCAGTATTTT. Translated: CASSSPPPAGLTFGTDTQYF. The J gene is TRBJ2-3, the V gene TRBV11-2; a weak D match, TRBD2 (6 bases). Trimming cost V 4 bases and J 1 base, with 27 bases left between them. The CDR3 loop spans 20 amino acids. CDR1 SGHAT and CDR2 FQNNGV come from the germline V gene. Full variable domain (rest looked up from reference TRBV11-2 and TRBJ2-3): EAGVAQSPRYKIIEKRQSVAFWCNPISGHATLYWYQQILGQGPKLLIQFQNNGVVDDSQLPKDRFSAERLKGVDSTLKIQPAKLEDSAVYLCASSSPPPAGLTFGTDTQYFGPGTRLTVL.